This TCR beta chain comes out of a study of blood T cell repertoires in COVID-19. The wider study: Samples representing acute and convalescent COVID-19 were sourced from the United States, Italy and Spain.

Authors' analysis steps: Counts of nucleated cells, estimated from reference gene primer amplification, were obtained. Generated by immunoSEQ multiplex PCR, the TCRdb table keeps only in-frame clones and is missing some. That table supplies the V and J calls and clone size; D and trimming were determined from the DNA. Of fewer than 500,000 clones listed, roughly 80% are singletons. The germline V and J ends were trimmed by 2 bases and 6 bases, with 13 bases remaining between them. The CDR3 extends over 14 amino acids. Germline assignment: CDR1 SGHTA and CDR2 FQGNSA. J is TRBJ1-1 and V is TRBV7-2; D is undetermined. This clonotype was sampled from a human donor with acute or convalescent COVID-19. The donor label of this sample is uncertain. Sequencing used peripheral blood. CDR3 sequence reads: CASSLRSEQAEAFF. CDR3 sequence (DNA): TGTGCCAGCAGCTTACGTTCCGAGCAGGCTGAAGCTTTCTTT.